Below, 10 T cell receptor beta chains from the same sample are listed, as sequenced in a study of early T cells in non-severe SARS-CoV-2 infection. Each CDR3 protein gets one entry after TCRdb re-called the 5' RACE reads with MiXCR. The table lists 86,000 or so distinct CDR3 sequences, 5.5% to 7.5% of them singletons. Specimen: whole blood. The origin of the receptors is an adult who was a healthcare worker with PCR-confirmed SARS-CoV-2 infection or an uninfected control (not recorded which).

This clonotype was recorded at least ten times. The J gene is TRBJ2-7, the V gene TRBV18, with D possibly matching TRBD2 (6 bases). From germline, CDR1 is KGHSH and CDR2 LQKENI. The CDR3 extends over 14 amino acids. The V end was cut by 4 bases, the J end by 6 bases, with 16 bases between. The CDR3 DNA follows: TGTGCCAGCTCACTAGAGATTAGGGGACTCGAGCAGTACTTC. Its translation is CASSLEIRGLEQYF. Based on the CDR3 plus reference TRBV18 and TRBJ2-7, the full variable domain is NAGVMQNPRHLVRRRGQEARLRCSPMKGHSHVYWYRQLPEEGLKFMVYLQKENIIDESGMPKERFSAEFPKEGPSILRIQQVVRGDSAAYFCASSLEIRGLEQYFGPGTRLTVT.

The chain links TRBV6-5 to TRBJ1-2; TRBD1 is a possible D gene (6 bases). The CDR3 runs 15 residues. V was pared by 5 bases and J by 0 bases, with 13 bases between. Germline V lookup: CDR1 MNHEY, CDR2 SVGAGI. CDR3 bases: TGTGCCAGCAGTACATCAGGGGCCCCTAACTATGGCTACACCTTC. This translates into CASSTSGAPNYGYTF.

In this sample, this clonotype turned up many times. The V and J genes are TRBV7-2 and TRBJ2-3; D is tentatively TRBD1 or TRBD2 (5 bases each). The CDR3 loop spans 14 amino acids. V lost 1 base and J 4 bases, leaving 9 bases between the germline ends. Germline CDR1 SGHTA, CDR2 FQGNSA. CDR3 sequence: CASSLGDGADTQYF. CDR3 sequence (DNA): TGTGCCAGCAGCTTAGGGGACGGAGCAGATACGCAGTATTTT. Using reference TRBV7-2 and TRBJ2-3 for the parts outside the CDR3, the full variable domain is GAGVSQSPSNKVTEKGKDVELRCDPISGHTALYWYRQSLGQGLEFLIYFQGNSAPDKSGLPSDRFSAERTGGSVSTLTIQRTQQEDSAVYLCASSLGDGADTQYFGPGTRLTVL.

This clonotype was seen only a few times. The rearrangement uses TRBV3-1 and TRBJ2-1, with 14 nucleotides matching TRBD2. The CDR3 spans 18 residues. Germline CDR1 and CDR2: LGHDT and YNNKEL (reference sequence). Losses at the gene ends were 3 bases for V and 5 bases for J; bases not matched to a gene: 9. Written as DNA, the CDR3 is TGTGCCAGCAGCCATCGGGGACTAGCGGGGGAGAGAAACAATGAGCAGTTCTTC. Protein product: CASSHRGLAGERNNEQFF.

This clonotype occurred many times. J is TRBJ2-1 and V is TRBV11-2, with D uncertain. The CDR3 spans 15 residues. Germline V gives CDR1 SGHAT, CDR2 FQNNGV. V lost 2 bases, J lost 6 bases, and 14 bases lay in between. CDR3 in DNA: TGTGCCAGCAGCTTAAGTGGTCAGGTTAGCAATGAGCAGTTCTTC. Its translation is CASSLSGQVSNEQFF.

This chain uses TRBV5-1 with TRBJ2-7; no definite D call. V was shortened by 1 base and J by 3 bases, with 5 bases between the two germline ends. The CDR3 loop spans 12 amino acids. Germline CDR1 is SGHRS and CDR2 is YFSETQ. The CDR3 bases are TGCGCCAGCAGCTTGTACAGCTACGAGCAGTACTTC. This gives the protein CASSLYSYEQYF.

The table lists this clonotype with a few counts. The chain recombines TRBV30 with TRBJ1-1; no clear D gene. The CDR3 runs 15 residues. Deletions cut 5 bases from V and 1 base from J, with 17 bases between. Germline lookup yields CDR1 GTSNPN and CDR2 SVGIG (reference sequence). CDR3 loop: CAWSSFQQTNTEAFF. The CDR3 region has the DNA TGTGCCTGGTCTTCTTTCCAACAGACGAACACTGAAGCTTTCTTT.

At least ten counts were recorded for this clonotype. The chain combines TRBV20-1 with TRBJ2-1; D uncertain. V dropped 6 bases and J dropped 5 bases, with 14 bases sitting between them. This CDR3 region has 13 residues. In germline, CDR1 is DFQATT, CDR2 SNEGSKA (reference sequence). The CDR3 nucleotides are TGCAGTGCCCCCGTTTGGCACCACAATGAGCAGTTCTTC. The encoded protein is CSAPVWHHNEQFF.

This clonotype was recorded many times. The CDR3 DNA reads as TGTGCCCGGCAGGACTTGAACACCGGGGAGCTGTTTTTT. It is translated as CARQDLNTGELFF. The V gene is TRBV6-1, the J gene TRBJ2-2, with D tentatively TRBD2 (5 bases). Trimming shortened V by 11 bases and J by 1 base, and 11 bases separated the two germline ends. Germline V gene lookup returns CDR1 MNHNS and CDR2 SASEGT. The CDR3 loop spans 13 amino acids.

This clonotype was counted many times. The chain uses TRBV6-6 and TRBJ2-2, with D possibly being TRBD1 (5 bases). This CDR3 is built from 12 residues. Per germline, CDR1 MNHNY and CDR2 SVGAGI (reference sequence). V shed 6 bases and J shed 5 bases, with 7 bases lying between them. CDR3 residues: CASSRDTGELFF. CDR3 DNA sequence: TGTGCCAGCAGCAGGGATACCGGGGAGCTGTTTTTT.